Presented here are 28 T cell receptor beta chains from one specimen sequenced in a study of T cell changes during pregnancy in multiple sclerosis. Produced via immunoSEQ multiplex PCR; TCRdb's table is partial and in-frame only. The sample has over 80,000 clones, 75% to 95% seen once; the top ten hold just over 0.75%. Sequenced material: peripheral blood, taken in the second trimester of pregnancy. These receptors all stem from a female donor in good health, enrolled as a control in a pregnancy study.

The CDR3 DNA follows: TGTGCCAGCAACCCCTATATCCCACAGGGGTATTCACCCCTCCACTTT. This codes for CASNPYIPQGYSPLHF. This rearrangement joins TRBV5-6 to TRBJ1-6; 7 bases align to TRBD1. The CDR3 contains 16 residues. Germline V CDR1 and CDR2: SGHDT, YYEEEE. Trimming took 6 bases from V and 8 from J; bases not matched to a gene: 14.

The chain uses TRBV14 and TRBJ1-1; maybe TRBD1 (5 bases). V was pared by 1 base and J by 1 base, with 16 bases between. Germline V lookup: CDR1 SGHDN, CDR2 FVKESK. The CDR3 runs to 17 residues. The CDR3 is CASSQATGERRNTEAFF. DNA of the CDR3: TGTGCCAGCAGCCAAGCAACAGGCGAAAGGAGGAACACTGAAGCTTTCTTT. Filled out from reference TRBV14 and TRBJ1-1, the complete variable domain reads EAGVTQFPSHSVIEKGQTVTLRCDPISGHDNLYWYRRVMGKEIKFLLHFVKESKQDESGMPNNRFLAERTGGTYSTLKVQPAELEDSGVYFCASSQATGERRNTEAFFGQGTRLTVV.

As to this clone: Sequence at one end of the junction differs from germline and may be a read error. The CDR3 sequence: CASRLGTASNEQYF. CDR3 in DNA: TGTGCCAGCAGGCTCGGGACAGCCTCCAACGAGCAGTACTTC. This chain uses TRBV6-5 with TRBJ2-7, with 7 positions matching TRBD1. The CDR3 covers 14 residues. Germline CDR1 is MNHEY and CDR2 is SVGAGI.

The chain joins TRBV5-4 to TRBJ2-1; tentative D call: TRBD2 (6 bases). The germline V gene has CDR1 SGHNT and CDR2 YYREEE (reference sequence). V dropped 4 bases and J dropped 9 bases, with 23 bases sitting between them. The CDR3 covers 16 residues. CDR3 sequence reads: CASSRARDFAFGEQFF. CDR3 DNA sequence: TGTGCCAGCAGCAGAGCCCGGGACTTTGCCTTTGGTGAGCAGTTCTTC.

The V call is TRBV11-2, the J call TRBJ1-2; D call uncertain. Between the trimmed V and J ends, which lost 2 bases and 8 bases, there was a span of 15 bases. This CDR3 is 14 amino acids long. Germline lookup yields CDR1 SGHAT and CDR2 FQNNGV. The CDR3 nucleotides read TGTGCCAGCAGCTTAATAGTAGTCCAGGCGGGCTACACCTTC. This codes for CASSLIVVQAGYTF.

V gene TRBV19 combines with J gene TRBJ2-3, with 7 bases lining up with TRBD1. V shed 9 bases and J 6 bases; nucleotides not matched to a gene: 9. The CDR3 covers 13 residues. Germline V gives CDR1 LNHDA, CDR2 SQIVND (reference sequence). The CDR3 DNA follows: TGTGCCAGCAGGGTGAGGGGGCAGGATACGCAGTATTTT. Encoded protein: CASRVRGQDTQYF. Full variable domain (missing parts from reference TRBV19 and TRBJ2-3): DGGITQSPKYLFRKEGQNVTLSCEQNLNHDAMYWYRQDPGQGLRLIYYSQIVNDFQKGDIAEGYSVSREKKESFPLTVTSAQKNPTAFYLCASRVRGQDTQYFGPGTRLTVL.

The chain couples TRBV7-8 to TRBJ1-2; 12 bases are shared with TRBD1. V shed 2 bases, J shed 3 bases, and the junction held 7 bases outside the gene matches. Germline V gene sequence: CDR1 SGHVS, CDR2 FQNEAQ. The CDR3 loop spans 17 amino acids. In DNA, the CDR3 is TGTGCCAGCAGCTTACGGGACAGGGGGCGAATGGACTATGGCTACACCTTC. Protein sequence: CASSLRDRGRMDYGYTF. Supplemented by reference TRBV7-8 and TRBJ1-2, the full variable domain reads GAGVSQSPRYKVAKRGQDVALRCDPISGHVSLFWYQQALGQGPEFLTYFQNEAQLDKSGLPSDRFFAERPEGSVSTLKIQRTQQEDSAVYLCASSLRDRGRMDYGYTFGSGTRLTVV.

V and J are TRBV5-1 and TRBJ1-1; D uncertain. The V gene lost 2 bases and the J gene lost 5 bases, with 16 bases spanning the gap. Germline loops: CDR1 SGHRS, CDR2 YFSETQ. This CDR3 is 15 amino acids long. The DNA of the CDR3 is TGCGCCAGCAGCTTCTTCGGGGATGGGAATACTGAAGCTTTCTTT. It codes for CASSFFGDGNTEAFF.

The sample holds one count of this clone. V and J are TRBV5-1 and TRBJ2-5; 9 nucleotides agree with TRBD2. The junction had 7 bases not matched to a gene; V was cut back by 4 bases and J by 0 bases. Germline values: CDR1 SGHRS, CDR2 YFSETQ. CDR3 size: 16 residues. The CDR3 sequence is CASSPGASGDQETQYF. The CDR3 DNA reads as TGCGCCAGCAGCCCGGGGGCTAGCGGGGACCAAGAGACCCAGTACTTC.

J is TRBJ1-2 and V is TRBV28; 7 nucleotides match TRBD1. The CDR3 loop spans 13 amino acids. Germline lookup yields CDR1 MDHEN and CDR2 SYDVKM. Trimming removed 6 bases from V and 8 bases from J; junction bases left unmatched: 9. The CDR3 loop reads CASSRFQGGGYTF. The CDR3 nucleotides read TGTGCCAGCAGCCGGTTCCAGGGGGGCGGCTACACCTTC.

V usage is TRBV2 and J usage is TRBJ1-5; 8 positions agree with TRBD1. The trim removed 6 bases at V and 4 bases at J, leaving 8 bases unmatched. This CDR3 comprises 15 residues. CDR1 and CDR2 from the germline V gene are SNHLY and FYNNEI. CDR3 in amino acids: CASRRQGSGNQPQHF. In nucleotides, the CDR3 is TGTGCCAGCAGGAGACAGGGGTCGGGGAATCAGCCCCAGCATTTT. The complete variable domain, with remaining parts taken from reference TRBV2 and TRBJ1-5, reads EPEVTQTPSHQVTQMGQEVILRCVPISNHLYFYWYRQILGQKVEFLVSFYNNEISEKSEIFDDQFSVERPDGSNFTLKIRSTKLEDSAMYFCASRRQGSGNQPQHFGDGTRLSIL.

CDR3 DNA sequence: TGTGCCAGCAGCGCGACAGTCCCTGGCAACTATGGCTACACCTTC. Translating it yields CASSATVPGNYGYTF. The chain recombines TRBV11-2 with TRBJ1-2; possibly TRBD1 for D (5 bases). Germline V gene lookup returns CDR1 SGHAT and CDR2 FQNNGV. The CDR3 covers 15 residues. Trimming took off 5 bases at V and 2 bases at J, with 15 bases between the two ends. Full variable domain (missing parts from reference TRBV11-2 and TRBJ1-2): EAGVAQSPRYKIIEKRQSVAFWCNPISGHATLYWYQQILGQGPKLLIQFQNNGVVDDSQLPKDRFSAERLKGVDSTLKIQPAKLEDSAVYLCASSATVPGNYGYTFGSGTRLTVV.

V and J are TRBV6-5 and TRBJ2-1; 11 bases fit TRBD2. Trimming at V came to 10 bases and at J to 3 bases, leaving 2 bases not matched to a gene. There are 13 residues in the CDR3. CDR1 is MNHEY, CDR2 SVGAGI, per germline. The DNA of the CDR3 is TGTGCCATCGGGACTAGCGGCTACAATGAGCAGTTCTTC. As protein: CAIGTSGYNEQFF.

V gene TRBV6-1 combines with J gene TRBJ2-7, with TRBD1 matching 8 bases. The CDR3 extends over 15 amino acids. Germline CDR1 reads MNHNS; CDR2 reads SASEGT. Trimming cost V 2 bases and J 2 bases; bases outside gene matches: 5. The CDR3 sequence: CASSELGQGPYEQYF. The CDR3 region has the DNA TGTGCCAGCAGTGAATTAGGACAGGGTCCCTACGAGCAGTACTTC.

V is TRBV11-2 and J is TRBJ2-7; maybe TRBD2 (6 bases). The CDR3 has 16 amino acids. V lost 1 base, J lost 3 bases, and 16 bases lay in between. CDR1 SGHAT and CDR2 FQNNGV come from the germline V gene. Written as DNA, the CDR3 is TGTGCCAGCAGCTTAGTGATGGCGGGAAGGGGCTACGAGCAGTACTTC. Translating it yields CASSLVMAGRGYEQYF.

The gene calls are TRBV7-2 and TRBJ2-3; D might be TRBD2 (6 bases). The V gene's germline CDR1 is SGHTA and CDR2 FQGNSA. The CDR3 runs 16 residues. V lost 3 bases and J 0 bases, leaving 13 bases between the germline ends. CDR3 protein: CASSFNGGASTDTQYF. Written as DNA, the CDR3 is TGTGCCAGCAGCTTCAACGGCGGGGCTAGCACAGATACGCAGTATTTT. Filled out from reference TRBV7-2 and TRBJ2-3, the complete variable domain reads GAGVSQSPSNKVTEKGKDVELRCDPISGHTALYWYRQSLGQGLEFLIYFQGNSAPDKSGLPSDRFSAERTGGSVSTLTIQRTQQEDSAVYLCASSFNGGASTDTQYFGPGTRLTVL.

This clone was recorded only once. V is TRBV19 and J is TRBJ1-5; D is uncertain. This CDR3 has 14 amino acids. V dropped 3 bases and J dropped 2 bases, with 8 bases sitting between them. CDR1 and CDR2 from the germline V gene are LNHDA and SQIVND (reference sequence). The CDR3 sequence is CASSIYEGNQPQHF. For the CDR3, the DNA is TGTGCCAGTAGTATTTATGAGGGCAATCAGCCCCAGCATTTT.

The CDR3 region has the DNA TGCGCCAGCAGCCAAGAAAGGAGCTCTGGAAACACCATATATTTT. As protein: CASSQERSSGNTIYF. The J gene is TRBJ1-3, the V gene TRBV4-1; D is uncertain. Deletions cut 0 bases from V and 0 bases from J, with 6 bases between. This CDR3 comprises 15 residues. The V gene's germline CDR1 is MGHRA and CDR2 YSYEKL.

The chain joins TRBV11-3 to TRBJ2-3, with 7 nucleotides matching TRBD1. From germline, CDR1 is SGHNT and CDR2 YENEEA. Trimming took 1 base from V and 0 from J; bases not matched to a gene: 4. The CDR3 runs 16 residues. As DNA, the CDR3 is TGTGCCAGCAGCTTAGGAGGGACAGCTAGCACAGATACGCAGTATTTT. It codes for CASSLGGTASTDTQYF.

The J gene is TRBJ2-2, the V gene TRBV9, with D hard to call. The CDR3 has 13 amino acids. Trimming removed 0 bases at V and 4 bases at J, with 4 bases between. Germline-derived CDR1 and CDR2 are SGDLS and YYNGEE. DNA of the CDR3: TGTGCCAGCAGCGTAGACTTCACCGGGGAGCTGTTTTTT. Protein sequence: CASSVDFTGELFF.

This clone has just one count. The CDR3 loop is CASSPPPANRGQPQHF. Written as DNA, the CDR3 is TGTGCCAGCTCACCACCCCCAGCGAATAGGGGTCAGCCCCAGCATTTT. This chain links TRBV18 with TRBJ1-5, with D perhaps matching TRBD1 (5 bases). CDR3 length: 16 amino acids. With 0 bases removed from V and 6 bases from J, the gap between germline ends came to 15 bases. Germline loops: CDR1 KGHSH, CDR2 LQKENI. Full variable domain (rest looked up from reference TRBV18 and TRBJ1-5): NAGVMQNPRHLVRRRGQEARLRCSPMKGHSHVYWYRQLPEEGLKFMVYLQKENIIDESGMPKERFSAEFPKEGPSILRIQQVVRGDSAAYFCASSPPPANRGQPQHFGDGTRLSIL.

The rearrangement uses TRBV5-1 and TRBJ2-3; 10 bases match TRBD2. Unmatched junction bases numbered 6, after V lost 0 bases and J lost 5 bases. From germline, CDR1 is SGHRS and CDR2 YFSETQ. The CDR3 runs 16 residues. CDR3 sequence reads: CASSLEERGGVDTQYF. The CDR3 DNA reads TGCGCCAGCAGCTTGGAGGAGCGGGGGGGCGTAGATACGCAGTATTTT.

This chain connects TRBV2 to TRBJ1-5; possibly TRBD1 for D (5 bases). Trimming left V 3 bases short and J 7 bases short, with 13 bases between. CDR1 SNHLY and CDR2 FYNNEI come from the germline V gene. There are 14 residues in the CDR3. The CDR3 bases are TGTGCCAGCAGTGATGGCCCCCAGGGCCAGCCCCAGCATTTT. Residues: CASSDGPQGQPQHF.

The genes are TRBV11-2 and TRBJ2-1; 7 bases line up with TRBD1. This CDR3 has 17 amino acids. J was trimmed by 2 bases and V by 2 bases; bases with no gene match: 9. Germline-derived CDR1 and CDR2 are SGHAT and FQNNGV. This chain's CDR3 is CASSLTTWDSAYNEQFF. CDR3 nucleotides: TGTGCCAGCAGCTTAACCACGTGGGACAGTGCCTACAATGAGCAGTTCTTC.

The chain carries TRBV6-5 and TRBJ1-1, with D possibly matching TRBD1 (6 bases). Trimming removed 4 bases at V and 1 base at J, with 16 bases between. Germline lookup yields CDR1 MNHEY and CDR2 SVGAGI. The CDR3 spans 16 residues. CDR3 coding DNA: TGTGCCAGCAGTTTCGCCCCCCAGGGGAGGAACACTGAAGCTTTCTTT. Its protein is CASSFAPQGRNTEAFF.

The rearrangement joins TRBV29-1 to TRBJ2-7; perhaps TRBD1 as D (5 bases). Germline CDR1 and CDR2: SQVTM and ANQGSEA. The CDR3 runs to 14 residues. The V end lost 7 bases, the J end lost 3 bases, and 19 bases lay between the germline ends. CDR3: CSAGTRGQIYEQYF. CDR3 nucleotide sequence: TGCAGCGCCGGAACAAGGGGCCAGATCTACGAGCAGTACTTC.

Written as DNA, the CDR3 is TGTGCCAGCAGCTTGGGAGGTACCTACGAGCAGTACTTC. It is translated as CASSLGGTYEQYF. The chain has TRBV11-2 and TRBJ2-7; D might be TRBD2 (6 bases). Trimming stripped 3 bases from V and 2 bases from J, with 8 bases between. CDR3 length: 13 amino acids. Germline V gene sequence: CDR1 SGHAT, CDR2 FQNNGV.

The chain's CDR3 is CASSLGTSGSYEQYF. In DNA form, the CDR3 reads TGTGCCAGCAGCTTAGGGACTAGCGGCTCCTACGAGCAGTACTTC. The rearrangement joins TRBV11-2 to TRBJ2-7; TRBD2 agrees at 10 bases. The CDR3 has 15 amino acids. J gave up 0 bases and V 1 base, and 0 bases lay outside the gene matches. Germline lookup yields CDR1 SGHAT and CDR2 FQNNGV.